A selection of T cell receptor beta chains follows, all from one sample in a study of cytomegalovirus exposure and HLA in healthy donors. Sequencing was performed with immunoSEQ multiplex PCR; in TCRdb, only in-frame clones are kept and a portion is missing. This sample lists about 170,000 clones; its ten largest clones have about 0.8%. The sequenced material came from PBMCs. The receptors were gathered from a woman between 18 and 29 years old in good health and CMV-seropositive. The CDR3 runs from the conserved cysteine through the conserved F or W. D genes are given only for firm matches.

- | TRBJ2-5 | TRBV11-3 | TGTGCCAGCAGCAAAGAAGGGGACCAGTACTTC | CASSKEGDQYF
TRBD2 | TRBJ2-3 | TRBV7-2 | TGTGCCAGCAGCGGGGGAGGGAGTTTTAGGGCAGATACGCAGTATTTT | CASSGGGSFRADTQYF
TRBD1 | TRBJ1-2 | TRBV10-1 | TGCGCCAGCAGTGCCAGCGGACAGGGGGATTACTATGGCTACACCTTC | CASSASGQGDYYGYTF
- | TRBJ1-1 | TRBV10-2 | TGCGCCAGCAGTGACCTCAGGAACACTGAAGCTTTCTTT | CASSDLRNTEAFF
- | TRBJ2-1 | TRBV2 | TGTGCCAGCAGTGACCAGGGAAGCTCCTACAATGAGCAGTTCTTC | CASSDQGSSYNEQFF
TRBD2 | TRBJ2-2 | TRBV10-1 | TGCGCCAGCCGGACTAGCGGGGGGATAAACACCGGGGAGCTGTTTTTT | CASRTSGGINTGELFF
- | TRBJ2-3 | TRBV10-3 | TGTGCCATCAGTGAGTCGTGGGATGAGGGAACAGATACGCAGTATTTT | CAISESWDEGTDTQYF
TRBD2 | TRBJ2-1 | TRBV5-1 | TGCGCCAGCAGTGAGGCTAGCGGTCCCTACAATGAGCAGTTCTTC | CASSEASGPYNEQFF
TRBD2 | TRBJ2-1 | TRBV19 | TGTGCCAGTAGTGTAGACACTAGCGGGAGTTTTGGCTATGAGCAGTTCTTC | CASSVDTSGSFGYEQFF
TRBD2 | TRBJ2-1 | TRBV7-9 | TGTGCCAGCAGCTTAGGAGCGGGGGGACACAATGAGCAGTTCTTC | CASSLGAGGHNEQFF
TRBD1 | TRBJ1-2 | TRBV5-1 | TGCGCCAGCAGCTTGGAAGGGACAGTATATGGCTACACCTTC | CASSLEGTVYGYTF
- | TRBJ2-3 | TRBV14 | TGTGCCAGCAGCCAATTTTTATCTAGCACAGATACGCAGTATTTT | CASSQFLSSTDTQYF
- | TRBJ1-2 | TRBV5-1 | TGCGCCACTAGACGAGGATCAGAGAACTATGGCTACACCTTC | CATRRGSENYGYTF
- | TRBJ1-3 | TRBV2 | TGTGCCAGCAGTGGAACGGGGTCTGGAAACACCATATATTTT | CASSGTGSGNTIYF
TRBD1 | TRBJ1-1 | TRBV10-2 | TGCGCCAGCACCTTCGACAGGGTAGCTGAAGCTTTCTTT | CASTFDRVAEAFF
TRBD1 | TRBJ2-7 | TRBV7-6 | TGTGCCAGCAGCCTACTTCCCGGGACAGACGAGCAGTACTTC | CASSLLPGTDEQYF
- | TRBJ1-6 | TRBV28 | TGTGCCAGCAGTCCCCCCCAGAGAGGGTCACCCCTCCACTTT | CASSPPQRGSPLHF
TRBD2 | TRBJ2-1 | TRBV18 | TGTGCCAGCTCACCCCCGCCCGCAGCGGGAGGTTCCTACAATGAGCAGTTCTTC | CASSPPPAAGGSYNEQFF
- | TRBJ2-1 | TRBV11-2 | TGTGCCAGCAGCTTAGGGAAGACGGGTTCGGGTGAGCAGTTCTTC | CASSLGKTGSGEQFF
- | TRBJ1-3 | TRBV30 | TGTGCCTGGAGTCCGTCTATCATATCAACTGGAAACACCATATATTTT | CAWSPSIISTGNTIYF
- | TRBJ1-3 | TRBV19 | TGTGCCAGTAGTAAGCGGACGGCAGGAAACACCATATATTTT | CASSKRTAGNTIYF
TRBD1 | TRBJ1-4 | TRBV4-2 | TGTGCCAGCAGCCAAGCTGGGACAGGGGACGAAAAACTGTTTTTT | CASSQAGTGDEKLFF
- | TRBJ2-3 | TRBV5-4 | TGTGCCAGCAGCTTGGTGAGGCCAGCCTCCACAGATACGCAGTATTTT | CASSLVRPASTDTQYF
- | TRBJ1-3 | TRBV5-8 | TGTGCCAGCAGCTTGGGGCCATCTGGAAACACCATATATTTT | CASSLGPSGNTIYF
TRBD1 | TRBJ1-1 | TRBV5-4 | TGTGCCAGCAGCCTCGACAGGGGGCCACGGGAAGCTTTCTTT | CASSLDRGPREAFF
- | TRBJ2-7 | TRBV18 | TGTGCCAGCTCTACCGGCGGCGACGAGCAGTACTTC | CASSTGGDEQYF
TRBD2 | TRBJ2-5 | TRBV5-8 | TGTGCCAGCAGCTCCTCCGGGACTAGCCATGAGACCCAGTACTTC | CASSSSGTSHETQYF
- | TRBJ2-7 | TRBV7-9 | TGTGCCAGCAGCCCGACAGGAGTTGGCTACGAGCAGTACTTC | CASSPTGVGYEQYF
TRBD1 | TRBJ2-7 | TRBV7-9 | TGTGCCAGCAGCGCACACCGGGACAGGGGCCACGAGCAGTACTTC | CASSAHRDRGHEQYF
- | TRBJ2-7 | TRBV4-1 | TGCGCCAGCAGCCAAGGACAGTCCCCCTACGAGCAGTACTTC | CASSQGQSPYEQYF
TRBD1 | TRBJ1-2 | TRBV18 | TGTGCCAGCTCGCAGGACAGGGCTGGTGGCTACACCTTC | CASSQDRAGGYTF
TRBD2 | TRBJ2-7 | TRBV7-2 | TGTGCCAGCAGCTCTACTAGCGGGCTTACCTACGAGCAGTACTTC | CASSSTSGLTYEQYF
- | TRBJ2-3 | TRBV2 | TGTGCCAGCAGTGGATGGTCGAGGGCAGATACGCAGTATTTT | CASSGWSRADTQYF
- | TRBJ2-3 | TRBV6-4 | TGTGCCAGCAGTGACAGCGAGGGGGTGACAGATACGCAGTATTTT | CASSDSEGVTDTQYF
TRBD1 | TRBJ2-7 | TRBV11-3 | TGTGCCAGCAGCCAAGACAGGGGAATAAACGAGCAGTACTTC | CASSQDRGINEQYF
- | TRBJ2-7 | TRBV7-9 | TGTGCCAGCAGCATCACAGGGAGTCCTTACCACGAGCAGTACTTC | CASSITGSPYHEQYF
- | TRBJ1-2 | TRBV30 | TGTGCCTGGAGTGTACAAGGGGACTATGGCTACACCTTC | CAWSVQGDYGYTF
- | TRBJ2-7 | TRBV7-6 | TGTGCCAGCAGCTTAGCGTCAGGGGAAGGCTACGAGCAGTACTTC | CASSLASGEGYEQYF
- | TRBJ1-4 | TRBV4-1 | TGCGCCAGCAGCCATGTTATGGCCGCTAATGAAAAACTGTTTTTT | CASSHVMAANEKLFF
TRBD2 | TRBJ2-5 | TRBV5-1 | TGCGCCAGCAGCTCGACTAGCGTGGAGACCCAGTACTTC | CASSSTSVETQYF
TRBD2 | TRBJ2-5 | TRBV18 | TGTGCCAGCTCAGCCGGACTAGCGGGAGTGGAGACCCAGTACTTC | CASSAGLAGVETQYF
TRBD1 | TRBJ2-1 | TRBV7-8 | TGTGCCAGCAGCCTTCAACAGGGGGCGCAGCAGTTCTTC | CASSLQQGAQQFF
TRBD1 | TRBJ1-4 | TRBV9 | TGTGCCAGCAGCGTCCGGGACAGGAGTGAAAAACTGTTTTTT | CASSVRDRSEKLFF
- | TRBJ2-2 | TRBV7-9 | TGTGCCAGCAGCTCGTGGACAGAGAACACCGGGGAGCTGTTTTTT | CASSSWTENTGELFF
TRBD1 | TRBJ2-7 | TRBV10-2 | TGCGCCAGCAGCGCGGACAGGCCGGTCCCCTACGAGCAGTACTTC | CASSADRPVPYEQYF
TRBD1 | TRBJ2-3 | TRBV11-2 | TGTGCCAGCAGCTTAGCCGGGACAGCCAGCACAGATACGCAGTATTTT | CASSLAGTASTDTQYF
TRBD2 | TRBJ2-2 | TRBV2 | TGTGCCAGCAGTGGGGGGAGGGGCACCGGGGAGCTGTTTTTT | CASSGGRGTGELFF
TRBD1 | TRBJ2-7 | TRBV19 | TGTGCCAGTAGCCGCGAGGACAGGGGGCCCGAGCAGTACTTC | CASSREDRGPEQYF
TRBD1 | TRBJ2-7 | TRBV15 | TGTGCCACCTCCCGGGACAGGGGTTACGAGCAGTACTTC | CATSRDRGYEQYF
TRBD2 | TRBJ2-1 | TRBV5-6 | TGTGCCAGCAGCTTTGGGACTAGGGGCAATGAGCAGTTCTTC | CASSFGTRGNEQFF
TRBD2 | TRBJ2-7 | TRBV4-1 | TGCGCCAGCAGCCAAGATGGAGCGGGAGGGCAGGTCTACGAGCAGTACTTC | CASSQDGAGGQVYEQYF
- | TRBJ2-2 | TRBV19 | TGTGCCAGTAGTATATCTCCTTCGACAATATCGAACACCGGGGAGCTGTTTTTT | CASSISPSTISNTGELFF
- | TRBJ1-2 | TRBV11-2 | TGTGCCAGCGCCCCAGGGCTCGACTATGGCTACACCTTC | CASAPGLDYGYTF
TRBD1 | TRBJ2-3 | TRBV11-2 | TGTGCCAGCAGCTTAGATCTTTTGGGACAGGGGAGCTGCGGAGATACGCAGTATTTT | CASSLDLLGQGSCGDTQYF
TRBD2 | TRBJ2-1 | TRBV2 | TGTGCCCCGGGACTAGCGGGAGGGCCCGTCTTCGATGAGCAGTTCTTC | CAPGLAGGPVFDEQFF
TRBD1 | TRBJ1-2 | TRBV7-2 | TGTGCCAGCAGTCCCGTCGCGGACAGGATTTATGGCTACACCTTC | CASSPVADRIYGYTF
- | TRBJ1-1 | TRBV7-2 | TGTGCCAGCAGCTTAGATATAGTTTCCAGGGGAAAAGCTTTCTTT | CASSLDIVSRGKAFF
- | TRBJ2-1 | TRBV5-6 | TGTGCCAGCAGCTTAAGCCGTCATGAGCAGTTCTTC | CASSLSRHEQFF